One sample yielded the 5 T cell receptor beta chains listed below, sequenced in a study of OX40 agonist ivuxolimab in advanced cancers. The assay was immunoSEQ multiplex PCR, and TCRdb's table has in-frame clones only and misses some. The sample has about 37,000 clones; more than 85% are singletons. This specimen was CD4+ or CD8+ T cells sorted from blood, taken in a trial of the OX40 agonist ivuxolimab. Receptors originate from an adult with an advanced solid tumor such as melanoma, head and neck, liver or kidney cancer.

The chain recombines TRBV27 with TRBJ2-2; the D gene is possibly TRBD2 (6 bases). V was pared by 4 bases and J by 7 bases, with 16 bases between. Germline V gene sequence: CDR1 MNHEY, CDR2 SMNVEV (reference sequence). This CDR3 comprises 15 residues. The CDR3 here is CASSYWQEGSGELFF. The CDR3 nucleotides are TGTGCCAGCAGTTACTGGCAGGAGGGGAGCGGGGAGCTGTTTTTT.

The rearrangement links TRBV7-6 to TRBJ1-2, with TRBD1 matching over 11 bases. J was trimmed by 7 bases and V by 2 bases; bases with no gene match: 9. CDR3 size: 16 residues. Germline V CDR1 and CDR2: SGHVS, FNYEAQ. The CDR3 DNA is TGTGCCAGCAGCTTAACAGGGACAGGGGGTCCGAGTGGCTACACCTTC. Translated: CASSLTGTGGPSGYTF.

The V and J genes are TRBV6-1 and TRBJ2-4; D is undetermined. The germline CDR1 and CDR2 sequences are MNHNS and SASEGT. The CDR3 covers 13 residues. The V end was cut by 6 bases, the J end by 0 bases, with 6 bases between. The CDR3 is CASRDLAKNIQYF. The CDR3 nucleotides are TGTGCCAGCAGAGACTTAGCCAAAAACATTCAGTACTTC.

Here the CDR3 DNA reads TGTGCCAGCAGTAGGGGGGTTCAATCCTACGAGCAGTACTTC. It translates to CASSRGVQSYEQYF. The chain joins TRBV9 to TRBJ2-7; D is possibly TRBD1 or TRBD2 (6 bases each). Trimming left V 5 bases short and J 1 base short, with 13 bases between. There are 14 residues in the CDR3. CDR1 and CDR2 from the germline V gene are SGDLS and YYNGEE.

The V call is TRBV7-9, the J call TRBJ2-1; D tentatively reads TRBD1 or TRBD2 (6 bases each). Germline CDR1 is SEHNR and CDR2 is FQNEAQ (reference sequence). The CDR3 runs to 14 residues. Trimming took 4 bases from V and 9 from J, leaving 16 bases between them. The CDR3 coding sequence is TGTGCCAGCAGCTCCTCGGGGGCCGCGGTTGAGCAGTTCTTC. Translation: CASSSSGAAVEQFF.